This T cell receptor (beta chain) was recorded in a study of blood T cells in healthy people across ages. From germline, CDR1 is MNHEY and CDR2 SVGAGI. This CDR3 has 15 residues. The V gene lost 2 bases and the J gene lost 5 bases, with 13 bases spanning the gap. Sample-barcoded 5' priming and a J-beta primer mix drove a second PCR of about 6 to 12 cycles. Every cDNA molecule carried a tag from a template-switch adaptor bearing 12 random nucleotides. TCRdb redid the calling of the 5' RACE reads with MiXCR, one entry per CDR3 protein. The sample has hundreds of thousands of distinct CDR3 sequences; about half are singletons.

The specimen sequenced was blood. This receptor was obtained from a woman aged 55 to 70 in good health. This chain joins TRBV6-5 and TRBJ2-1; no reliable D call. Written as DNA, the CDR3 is TGTGCCAGCAGTTACCGGGTCCCTGGGGACAATGAGCAGTTCTTC. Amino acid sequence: CASSYRVPGDNEQFF.